These 8 T cell receptor beta chains were sequenced from one sample in a study of HIV-infected patients and healthy controls. TCRdb re-called the 5' RACE reads through MiXCR, storing one row per CDR3 protein. The sample includes tens of thousands of distinct CDR3 sequences, about 15% of them seen just once. The sequencing sample was made of CD4+ T cells from blood. The receptors originated from a human donor in good health.

In this sample, this clonotype turned up once. The V call is TRBV6-2 or TRBV6-3, the J call TRBJ2-3, with no clear D. Germline CDR1 is MNHEY and CDR2 is SVGEGT. The ends were cut back, 0 bases at V and 9 bases at J, with 13 bases in the middle. This CDR3 contains 14 residues. CDR3 in DNA: TGTGCCAGCAGTTACTCCCATGGGTTTCCCACGCAGTATTTT. Its translation: CASSYSHGFPTQYF.

This clonotype was observed at least ten times. The V gene is TRBV6-5, the J gene TRBJ2-3, with D possibly TRBD2 on 6 matching bases. The CDR3 sequence is 11 residues long. V was shortened by 10 bases and J by 6 bases, with 11 bases between the two germline ends. Germline V CDR1 and CDR2: MNHEY, SVGAGI. In DNA form, the CDR3 reads TGTGCCACCGGAGGAGGGGATACGCAGTATTTT. It yields the protein CATGGGDTQYF.

This clonotype has a handful of counts. V is TRBV7-9 and J is TRBJ1-1; D gene ambiguous. V was clipped by 3 bases and J by 8 bases, with 7 bases between them. The CDR3 covers 11 residues. Per the germline V gene, CDR1 is SEHNR and CDR2 is FQNEAQ (reference sequence). CDR3 amino acids: CASSFREEAFF. In DNA form, the CDR3 reads TGTGCCAGCAGCTTTAGGGAAGAAGCTTTCTTT.

CDR3 in amino acids: CASSLFGGYTEAFF. The CDR3 region has the DNA TGTGCCAGCAGTTTATTCGGCGGTTACACTGAAGCTTTCTTT. The chain couples TRBV28 to TRBJ1-1; D uncertain. Deletions cut 1 base from V and 3 bases from J, with 9 bases between. CDR3 length: 14 residues. CDR1 MDHEN and CDR2 SYDVKM come from the germline V gene.

This clonotype has a count of ten or more. This chain connects TRBV7-9 to TRBJ1-2; 7 nucleotides agree with TRBD1. J lost 2 bases, V lost 5 bases, and 17 bases had no gene match. The germline gives CDR1 SEHNR, CDR2 FQNEAQ (reference sequence). CDR3 length: 18 amino acids. The CDR3 DNA follows: TGTGCCAGCAGCCGTCAGGGGGACCCCGTCAGGACGAACTATGGCTACACCTTC. Translating gives CASSRQGDPVRTNYGYTF.

This clonotype was seen a handful of times. This rearrangement joins TRBV20-1 to TRBJ2-3, with 7 bases aligning to TRBD2. The length of the CDR3 is 12 residues. From germline, CDR1 is DFQATT and CDR2 SNEGSKA (reference sequence). V lost 5 bases, J lost 8 bases, and 7 bases stayed unmatched. CDR3 coding DNA: TGCAGTGCTGGACTAGGCGGAGGTACGCAGTATTTT. Translating it yields CSAGLGGGTQYF.

In DNA, the CDR3 is TGTGCCAGCCGCTACCCCCCAACCGGGACACCACCGAACAATGAGCAGTTCTTC. Residues: CASRYPPTGTPPNNEQFF. The chain joins TRBV6-2 or TRBV6-3 to TRBJ2-1; D is perhaps TRBD1 (6 bases). Trimming removed 8 bases from V and 5 bases from J, with 28 bases in between. Germline CDR1 MNHEY, CDR2 SVGEGT. The CDR3 has 18 amino acids.

This clonotype was seen ten or more times. The chain uses TRBV12-3 or TRBV12-4 and TRBJ2-4; TRBD1 is a possible D gene (6 bases). V was clipped by 5 bases and J by 0 bases, with 14 bases between them. The CDR3 length is 16 residues. CDR3 DNA: TGTGCCAGCAGTCCCGACAGGCCCCGAGCCAAAAACATTCAGTACTTC. Protein: CASSPDRPRAKNIQYF.